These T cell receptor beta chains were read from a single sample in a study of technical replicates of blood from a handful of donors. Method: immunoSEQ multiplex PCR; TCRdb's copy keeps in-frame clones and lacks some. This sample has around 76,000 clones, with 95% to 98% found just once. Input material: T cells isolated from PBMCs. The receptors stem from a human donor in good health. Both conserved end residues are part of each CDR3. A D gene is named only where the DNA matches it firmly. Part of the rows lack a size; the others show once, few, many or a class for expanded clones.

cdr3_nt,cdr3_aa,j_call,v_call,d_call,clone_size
TGTGCCAGCAGTCAGCGGGAACGCTCTGGAAACACCATATATTTT,CASSQRERSGNTIYF,TRBJ1-3,TRBV9,NA,NA
TGTGCCAGCAGCTTATCTGAGGGAAGCTCCTACAATGAGCAGTTCTTC,CASSLSEGSSYNEQFF,TRBJ2-1,TRBV11-2,NA,NA
TGTGCCAGCAGCAAAGGTGGTACGACAGCTACTAGCACAGATACGCAGTATTTT,CASSKGGTTATSTDTQYF,TRBJ2-3,TRBV21-1,NA,NA
TGTGCCAGCAGCCTCAGAGGGACTACCCATCATCAGCCCCAGCATTTT,CASSLRGTTHHQPQHF,TRBJ1-5,TRBV7-2,NA,NA
TGTGCCAGCAGCTGCTTCACAGGGGCTGGAAACACCATATATTTT,CASSCFTGAGNTIYF,TRBJ1-3,TRBV7-2,TRBD1,NA
TGTGCCAGCAGCTTAGACAGTAACCTAAGACACACTGAAGCTTTCTTT,CASSLDSNLRHTEAFF,TRBJ1-1,TRBV7-6,NA,NA
TGTGCCAGCAGCCAAGCGAATCCACAGCTGGATCAGCCCCAGCATTTT,CASSQANPQLDQPQHF,TRBJ1-5,TRBV4-2,NA,NA
TGTGCCAGCAGTGAAGACGACATTAGCAATCAGCCCCAGCATTTT,CASSEDDISNQPQHF,TRBJ1-5,TRBV2,NA,once
TGTGCCAGTAGTATAGGCCTAGCGGGTTTATTAGAGCAGTTCTTC,CASSIGLAGLLEQFF,TRBJ2-1,TRBV19,TRBD2,NA
TGTGCCAGCAGTTTAACTACGGGGGTCTACGAGCAGTACTTC,CASSLTTGVYEQYF,TRBJ2-7,TRBV27,NA,NA
TGTGCCAGCAGTCCCCAGGGATTGAACACTGAAGCTTTCTTT,CASSPQGLNTEAFF,TRBJ1-1,TRBV11-1,NA,NA
TGTGCCAGCAGCTTGAGGTCGCTCACAGATACGCAGTATTTT,CASSLRSLTDTQYF,TRBJ2-3,TRBV7-9,NA,NA
TGTGCCAGCAGAGCCAATCAGCCCCAGCATTTT,CASRANQPQHF,TRBJ1-5,TRBV6-5,NA,NA
TGTGCCAGCAGTGCCGGCCGGGGCCAAGAGACCCAGTACTTC,CASSAGRGQETQYF,TRBJ2-5,TRBV2,NA,NA
TGCGCCAGCTCACCCTCGGCGGGAGGGGCCCCGGATACGCAGTATTTT,CASSPSAGGAPDTQYF,TRBJ2-3,TRBV5-1,TRBD2,NA
TGTGCCACCAAAATACAGGGGGCGCATGGCTACACCTTC,CATKIQGAHGYTF,TRBJ1-2,TRBV19,TRBD1,NA
TGTGCCAGCAGTCTAAGACAGGGTTTAGCCAAAAACATTCAGTACTTC,CASSLRQGLAKNIQYF,TRBJ2-4,TRBV27,TRBD1,NA
TGTGCCAGCAGTTTGGATCTAGCGGGAGTGATGGTTGGGTTGAATGAGCAGTTCTTC,CASSLDLAGVMVGLNEQFF,TRBJ2-1,TRBV27,TRBD2,NA
TGTGCCACCAGCAGAGATCCTTTGTCCTACAATGAGCAGTTCTTC,CATSRDPLSYNEQFF,TRBJ2-1,TRBV15,NA,NA
TGTGCCAGTAGTATGGTCGGGACAGGGTGGAATGAAAAACTGTTTTTT,CASSMVGTGWNEKLFF,TRBJ1-4,TRBV19,TRBD1,NA
TGTGCCAGCAGCTTACTAGCGGGAAGCACAGATACGCAGTATTTT,CASSLLAGSTDTQYF,TRBJ2-3,TRBV7-8,TRBD2,once
TGTGCCAGCAGTTCTATTAGGACAGGGTACTACACCTTC,CASSSIRTGYYTF,TRBJ1-2,TRBV27,TRBD1,once
TGCGCCAGCAGCCAAGATACCCGACAGTACAACTATGGCTACACCTTC,CASSQDTRQYNYGYTF,TRBJ1-2,TRBV4-1,NA,NA
TGTGCCAGCAGTCCCCGGGGAGGGGCCTACGAGCAGTACTTC,CASSPRGGAYEQYF,TRBJ2-7,TRBV7-2,TRBD2,NA
TGTGCCAGCAGTGAAATCCCGGGGTCAGAGGAAAAACTGTTTTTT,CASSEIPGSEEKLFF,TRBJ1-4,TRBV6-1,NA,NA
TGTGCCAGTTCCGAATTAGCGGGTGGATCCTACAATGAGCAGTTCTTC,CASSELAGGSYNEQFF,TRBJ2-1,TRBV11-2,TRBD2,once
TGTGCCAGCAGCCCGTCGCGGGACGGATTCTACGAGCAGTACTTC,CASSPSRDGFYEQYF,TRBJ2-7,TRBV7-6,NA,NA
TGTGCCAGCAGCGCGTTACAGGGTGTGGGCACAGATACGCAGTATTTT,CASSALQGVGTDTQYF,TRBJ2-3,TRBV9,NA,NA
TGCGCCAGCAGCCCTACTAACAGGGACACTGGAAACACCATATATTTT,CASSPTNRDTGNTIYF,TRBJ1-3,TRBV5-1,NA,NA
TGTGCCAGCAGTCCGACGACAGTCCGGGACAGGGGTCTCCGGAGGCGTGGCGGGGAGCTGTTTTTT,CASSPTTVRDRGLRRRGGELFF,TRBJ2-2,TRBV28,TRBD1,NA
TGTGCCAGTAGTATACCAAGCGGACCTAATGAAAAACTGTTTTTT,CASSIPSGPNEKLFF,TRBJ1-4,TRBV19,NA,NA
TGTGCCAGCAGCCTTACAATCGGTGGACAGGGGGGCTACAATGAGCAGTTCTTC,CASSLTIGGQGGYNEQFF,TRBJ2-1,TRBV9,TRBD1,NA
TGCAGTGGCAGTGGGAGCTCCTACGAGCAGTACTTC,CSGSGSSYEQYF,TRBJ2-7,TRBV29-1,NA,NA
TGTGCCAGCAGCTTCCTGAGCACAGATACGCAGTATTTT,CASSFLSTDTQYF,TRBJ2-3,TRBV7-3,NA,once
TGTGCTAGTGGTTTGGGACAGGAAGAGACCCAGTACTTC,CASGLGQEETQYF,TRBJ2-5,TRBV12-5,NA,NA
TGTGCCAGCCCGGGGGGGGGACAGAGATACGAGCAGTACTTC,CASPGGGQRYEQYF,TRBJ2-7,TRBV6-4,NA,NA
TGTGCCAGCAGCTCCAGGGACTTATCCTACGAGCAGTACTTC,CASSSRDLSYEQYF,TRBJ2-7,TRBV7-9,NA,once
TGCGCCAGCAGCCAAGATCCGACAGGACCCATTGAAAAACTGTTTTTT,CASSQDPTGPIEKLFF,TRBJ1-4,TRBV4-3,NA,once
TGTGCCAGCAGCGCCCCCCGGACTAGTGCCGCGCTTAGCTCCTACAATGAGCAGTTCTTC,CASSAPRTSAALSSYNEQFF,TRBJ2-1,TRBV9,TRBD2,NA
TGTGCCAGTAGTATACGTAGCGGGGGCGATACGCAGTATTTT,CASSIRSGGDTQYF,TRBJ2-3,TRBV19,TRBD2,NA
TGTGCCAGCAGCACAGTAGCGGGAGGTGGAGATACGCAGTATTTT,CASSTVAGGGDTQYF,TRBJ2-3,TRBV21-1,NA,once
TGTGCCAGCAGTTACCGGGGACTAGGGACCGGGGAGCTGTTTTTT,CASSYRGLGTGELFF,TRBJ2-2,TRBV6-5,TRBD2,NA
TGTGCCAGCAGTTACGCTCAGACTAGATACGAGCAGTACTTC,CASSYAQTRYEQYF,TRBJ2-7,TRBV6-6,NA,NA
TGTGCCAGCAGTTACGGGACACCGAGCAATCAGCCCCAGCATTTT,CASSYGTPSNQPQHF,TRBJ1-5,TRBV6-5,NA,NA
TGTGCCAGCAGTTACTCGATGGGGCTTGATGAGCAGTTCTTC,CASSYSMGLDEQFF,TRBJ2-1,TRBV6-5,NA,NA
TGCGCCAGCAGCTTGGTGGACAGTCGAAATGGCTACACCTTC,CASSLVDSRNGYTF,TRBJ1-2,TRBV5-1,NA,NA
TGTGCCAGCAGCGTAGATCTCACCGGGGAGCTGTTTTTT,CASSVDLTGELFF,TRBJ2-2,TRBV9,NA,NA
TGTGCCAGCAGTTTACGAGGGAGCTACGAGCAGTACTTC,CASSLRGSYEQYF,TRBJ2-7,TRBV27,NA,NA
TGTGCCTGGACCCTTGGTGCAGGTCGATACTATGGCTACACCTTC,CAWTLGAGRYYGYTF,TRBJ1-2,TRBV30,NA,NA
TGTGCCAGCGGGGCGACGACTAGCGGATTCTACGAGCAGTACTTC,CASGATTSGFYEQYF,TRBJ2-7,TRBV6-1,TRBD2,NA
TGTGCCAGCAGCTGGACTAGCGGGAGTTACGAGCAGTACTTC,CASSWTSGSYEQYF,TRBJ2-7,TRBV11-2,TRBD2,NA
TGCGCCAGCAGCTTCGGGAGGGGTACCGAGACCCAGTACTTC,CASSFGRGTETQYF,TRBJ2-5,TRBV5-1,TRBD2,few
TGTGCCAGCAGCTCATTAGCGGGTAGCACAGATACGCAGTATTTT,CASSSLAGSTDTQYF,TRBJ2-3,TRBV7-3,TRBD2,NA
TGTGCCAGCAGTTACCTTAGCGGAGGCCACTACGAGCAGTACTTC,CASSYLSGGHYEQYF,TRBJ2-7,TRBV6-5,NA,NA